This T cell receptor (beta chain) was profiled in a study of T cells in Graves' hyperthyroidism and ophthalmopathy. Trimming stripped 3 bases from V and 3 bases from J, with 6 bases between. The CDR3 is made up of 12 amino acids. Germline CDR1 is ENHRY and CDR2 is SYGVKD. Using RNA transcripts as the source, TCR beta CDR3 regions were amplified. First-round RT-PCR targeting the TCR CDR3 was performed with the HTBI primer set. From the multiplex PCR reads, TCRdb called clonotypes with MiXCR, one entry per CDR3 protein. The sample contains about half a million distinct CDR3 sequences, less than 20% of which appear only once. In making diagnoses, clinical symptoms, serum thyroxine and TRAb, thyroid ultrasound and orbital computed tomography were all used.

V and J are TRBV10-3 and TRBJ2-7; D is possibly TRBD1 (6 bases). The sample was blood. This TCR was recovered from a man aged 40-49 years with Graves' ophthalmopathy. CDR3 sequence: CAISEQGYEQYF. The CDR3 coding sequence is TGTGCCATCAGTGAACAGGGCTACGAGCAGTACTTC.